The rows below give T cell receptor beta chains drawn from one sample of a study of CD8 T cells in ankylosing spondylitis. TCRdb passed the 5' RACE reads through MiXCR, listing each CDR3 protein once. The table lists under 850,000 distinct CDR3 sequences, 15% to 20% of them singletons. Sequenced input: blood, either unsorted or a sorted T cell fraction (not recorded which). The receptors were gathered from a male donor with ankylosing spondylitis. Each CDR3 is given with its conserved first and last residue. A D gene is named only where the DNA matches it firmly. The size field is filled for only some rows; it gives once, few, many or a size class.

d_gene	abundance	j_gene	v_gene	CDR3aa	CDR3nt
TRBD2	many	TRBJ2-3	TRBV6-1	CASTAGGPIGTQYF	TGTGCCAGCACAGCGGGGGGGCCAATTGGGACGCAGTATTTT
-	few	TRBJ2-4	TRBV3-1	CASSQPAFQYF	TGTGCCAGCAGCCAACCGGCCTTTCAGTACTTC
-	-	TRBJ1-1	TRBV6-5	CASSYLRAGGMSTEAFF	TGTGCCAGCAGTTATCTAAGGGCGGGGGGGATGAGCACTGAAGCTTTCTTT
-	few	TRBJ1-1	TRBV5-1	CASSPKVFTEAFF	TGCGCCAGCAGCCCTAAAGTGTTCACTGAAGCTTTCTTT
TRBD2	many	TRBJ2-2	TRBV12-3/TRBV12-4	CASSPTRGGTGELFF	TGTGCCAGCAGCCCCACCCGGGGGGGGACCGGGGAGCTGTTTTTT
-	few	TRBJ1-3	TRBV20-1	CSASPGQNTIYF	TGCAGTGCTAGCCCAGGACAAAACACCATATATTTT
-	many	TRBJ1-5	TRBV12-3/TRBV12-4	CASHGGGARSNQPQHF	TGTGCCAGCCACGGAGGTGGGGCAAGGAGCAATCAGCCCCAGCATTTT
-	-	TRBJ2-1	TRBV5-5	CASSLVGGPGNEQFF	TGTGCCAGCAGCTTGGTAGGAGGCCCGGGCAATGAGCAGTTCTTC
-	many	TRBJ2-3	TRBV7-8	CASSSLATTDTQYF	TGTGCCAGCAGCTCTCTGGCAACCACAGATACGCAGTATTTT
TRBD2	-	TRBJ2-3	TRBV4-2	CASSQDPGLAGTDTQYF	TGTGCCAGCAGCCAAGATCCGGGACTAGCGGGTACAGATACGCAGTATTTT
-	-	TRBJ2-7	TRBV12-3/TRBV12-4	CASSQDGLEQYF	TGTGCCAGCAGCCAGGACGGTCTGGAGCAGTACTTC
TRBD2	-	TRBJ2-5	TRBV12-3/TRBV12-4	CASSGTSGNQETQYF	TGTGCCAGCAGTGGGACTAGCGGGAACCAAGAGACCCAGTACTTC
-	few	TRBJ2-5	TRBV11-2	CASSLGGGHSETQYF	TGTGCCAGCAGCTTAGGCGGGGGCCATTCGGAGACCCAGTACTTC